This T cell receptor beta chain was documented in a study of identical twins. V shed 0 bases, J shed 7 bases, and the junction held 9 bases outside the gene matches. The CDR3 runs 15 residues. From germline, CDR1 is DFQATT and CDR2 SNEGSKA (reference sequence). MiXCR was run by TCRdb on the 5' RACE reads, yielding one entry per CDR3 protein. The table records under 800,000 distinct CDR3 sequences, 21% of them present only once. This clonotype turned up a few times. The same sample was also used in a study of T cells expressing NK-cell markers. From that report: Within the sequenced cohort of eight donors, seven exhibited HCMV seropositivity and one was seronegative.

J is TRBJ1-5 and V is TRBV20-1; TRBD1 matches 7 bases. The material sequenced was PBMCs. The origin of this receptor is a young woman in good health. The CDR3 DNA reads as TGCAGTGCTAGAGACCCGACAGGGCGAAGCCAGCCCCAGCATTTT. Its protein is CSARDPTGRSQPQHF.